One and the same sample provided the 2 T cell receptor beta chains below, sequenced in a study of blood T cells in healthy people across ages. Primed by a sample-barcoded 5' primer and a J-beta primer mix, a second PCR proceeded for roughly 7 to 11 cycles. One entry per CDR3 protein results from TCRdb running MiXCR on the 5' RACE reads. This table has roughly 860,000 distinct CDR3 sequences, 55% to 65% appearing once. Material for sequencing was blood. Every receptor here comes from a man aged 25-45 years in good health.

This chain uses TRBV27 with TRBJ2-7; D is perhaps TRBD1 or TRBD2 (5 bases each). The germline V gene has CDR1 MNHEY and CDR2 SMNVEV (reference sequence). The CDR3 contains 17 residues. V was trimmed by 5 bases and J by 0 bases, leaving 20 bases between them. The CDR3 coding sequence is TGTGCCAGCAGTCGTAGGGGTCGGGTGAGGGGCTCCTACGAGCAGTACTTC. It encodes CASSRRGRVRGSYEQYF.

This clonotype was found a few times. This rearrangement joins TRBV3-1 to TRBJ2-1; weak D call: TRBD2 (7 bases). This CDR3 is 15 amino acids long. V lost 0 bases and J lost 7, with 13 bases in between. Germline assignment: CDR1 LGHDT and CDR2 YNNKEL (reference sequence). Written as DNA, the CDR3 is TGTGCCAGCAGCCAAGATCGGGGGGCCTTTAATGAGCAGTTCTTC. Protein sequence: CASSQDRGAFNEQFF.